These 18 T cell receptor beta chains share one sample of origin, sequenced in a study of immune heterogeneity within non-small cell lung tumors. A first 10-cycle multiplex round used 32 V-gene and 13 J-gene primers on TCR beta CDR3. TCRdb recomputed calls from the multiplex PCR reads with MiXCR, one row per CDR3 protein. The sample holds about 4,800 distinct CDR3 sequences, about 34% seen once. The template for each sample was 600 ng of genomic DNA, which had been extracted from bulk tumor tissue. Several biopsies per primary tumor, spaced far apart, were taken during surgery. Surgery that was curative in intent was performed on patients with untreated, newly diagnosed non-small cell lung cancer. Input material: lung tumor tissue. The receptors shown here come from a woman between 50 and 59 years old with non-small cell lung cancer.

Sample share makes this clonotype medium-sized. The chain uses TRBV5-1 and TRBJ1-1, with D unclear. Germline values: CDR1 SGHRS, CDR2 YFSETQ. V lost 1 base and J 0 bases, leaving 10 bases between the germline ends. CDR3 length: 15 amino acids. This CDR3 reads CASSLTAAMNTEAFF. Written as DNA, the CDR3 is TGCGCCAGCAGCTTGACCGCGGCGATGAACACTGAAGCTTTCTTT.

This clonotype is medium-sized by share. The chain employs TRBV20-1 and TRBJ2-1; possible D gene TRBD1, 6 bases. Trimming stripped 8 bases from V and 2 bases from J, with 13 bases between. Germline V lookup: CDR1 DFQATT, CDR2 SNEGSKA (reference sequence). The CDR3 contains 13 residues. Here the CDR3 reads CSYQGLTYNEQFF. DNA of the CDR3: TGCAGTTACCAGGGGTTAACCTACAATGAGCAGTTCTTC.

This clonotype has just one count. The CDR3 DNA reads as TGTGCCACCAGTGCGACAGGTTTGGAGGGCTACACCTTC. Translation gives CATSATGLEGYTF. The J gene is TRBJ1-2, the V gene TRBV24-1; a possible D gene is TRBD1 (6 bases). V lost 5 bases and J 8 bases, leaving 14 bases between the germline ends. There are 13 residues in the CDR3. The germline V gene has CDR1 KGHDR and CDR2 SFDVKD.

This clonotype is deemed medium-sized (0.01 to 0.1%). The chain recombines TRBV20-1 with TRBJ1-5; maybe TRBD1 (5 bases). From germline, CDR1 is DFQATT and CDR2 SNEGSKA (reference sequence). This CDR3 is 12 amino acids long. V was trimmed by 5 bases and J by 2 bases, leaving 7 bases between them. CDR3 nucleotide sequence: TGCAGTGCTGTGGGGGGCAATCAGCCCCAGCATTTT. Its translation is CSAVGGNQPQHF.

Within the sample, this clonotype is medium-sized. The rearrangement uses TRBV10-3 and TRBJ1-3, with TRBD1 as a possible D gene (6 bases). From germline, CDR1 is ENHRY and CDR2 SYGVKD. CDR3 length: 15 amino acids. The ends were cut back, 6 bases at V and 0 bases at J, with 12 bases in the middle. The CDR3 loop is CAISWTVPSGNTIYF. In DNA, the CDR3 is TGTGCCATCAGCTGGACAGTACCCTCTGGAAACACCATATATTTT.

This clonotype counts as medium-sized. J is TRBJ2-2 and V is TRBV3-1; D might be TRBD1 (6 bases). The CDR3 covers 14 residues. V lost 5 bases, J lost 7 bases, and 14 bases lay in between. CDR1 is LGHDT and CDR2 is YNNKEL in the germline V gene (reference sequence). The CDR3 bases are TGTGCCAGCAGCTGGGGGCCGTATGACGGGGAGCTGTTTTTT. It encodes CASSWGPYDGELFF.

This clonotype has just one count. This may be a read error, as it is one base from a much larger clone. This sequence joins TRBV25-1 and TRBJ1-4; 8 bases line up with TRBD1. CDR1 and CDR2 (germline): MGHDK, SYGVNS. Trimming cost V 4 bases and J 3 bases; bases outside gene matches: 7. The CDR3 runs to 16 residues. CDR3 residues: CASSANLDRANEKLFF. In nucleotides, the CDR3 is TGTGCCAGCAGTGCAAACCTGGACAGGGCTAATGAAAAACTGTTTTTT. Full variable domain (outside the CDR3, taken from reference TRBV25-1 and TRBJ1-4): EADIYQTPRYLVIGTGKKITLECSQTMGHDKMYWYQQDPGMELHLIHYSYGVNSTEKGDLSSESTVSRIRTEHFPLTLESARPSHTSQYLCASSANLDRANEKLFFGSGTQLSVL.

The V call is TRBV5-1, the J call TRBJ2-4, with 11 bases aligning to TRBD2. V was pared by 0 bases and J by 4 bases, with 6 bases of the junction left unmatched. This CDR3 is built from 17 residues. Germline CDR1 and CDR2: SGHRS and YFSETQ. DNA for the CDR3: TGCGCCAGCAGCTTGGCCGGGATAGCGGGGGGGAAAAACATTCAGTACTTC. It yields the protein CASSLAGIAGGKNIQYF.

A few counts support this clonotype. CDR3 residues: CSVRVFGGSTEQFF. The CDR3 DNA follows: TGCAGCGTTCGAGTGTTCGGGGGATCGACTGAGCAGTTCTTC. The rearrangement uses TRBV29-1 and TRBJ2-1; perhaps TRBD2 as D (6 bases). The V end lost 5 bases, the J end lost 9 bases, and 20 bases lay between the germline ends. The CDR3 runs to 14 residues. The germline V gene has CDR1 SQVTM and CDR2 ANQGSEA.

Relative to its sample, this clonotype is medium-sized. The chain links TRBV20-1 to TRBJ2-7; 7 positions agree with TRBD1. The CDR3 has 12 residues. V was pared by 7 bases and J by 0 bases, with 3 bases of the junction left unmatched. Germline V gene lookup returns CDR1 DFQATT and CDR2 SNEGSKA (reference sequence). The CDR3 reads CSGGGDSYEQYF. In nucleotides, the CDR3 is TGCAGTGGAGGGGGCGACTCCTACGAGCAGTACTTC.

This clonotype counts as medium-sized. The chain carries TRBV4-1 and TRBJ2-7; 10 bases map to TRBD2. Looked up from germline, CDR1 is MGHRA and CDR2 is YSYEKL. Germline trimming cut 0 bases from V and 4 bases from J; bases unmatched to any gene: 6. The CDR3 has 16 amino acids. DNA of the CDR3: TGCGCCAGCAGCCAAGATGTAGCGGGAGGTGGGTACGAGCAGTACTTC. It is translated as CASSQDVAGGGYEQYF.

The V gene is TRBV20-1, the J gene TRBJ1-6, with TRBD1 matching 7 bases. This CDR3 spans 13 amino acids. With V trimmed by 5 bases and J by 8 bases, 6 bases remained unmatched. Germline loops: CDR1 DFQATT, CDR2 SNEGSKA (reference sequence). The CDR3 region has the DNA TGCAGTGCTTTGACAGGGAATTATTCACCCCTCCACTTT. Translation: CSALTGNYSPLHF.

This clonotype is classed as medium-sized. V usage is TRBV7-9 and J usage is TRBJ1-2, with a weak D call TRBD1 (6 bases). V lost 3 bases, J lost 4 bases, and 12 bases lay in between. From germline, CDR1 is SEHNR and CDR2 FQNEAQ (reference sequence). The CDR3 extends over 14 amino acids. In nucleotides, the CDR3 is TGTGCCAGCAGCTTGGGGGGGGCCCGCTATGGCTACACCTTC. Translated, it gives CASSLGGARYGYTF.

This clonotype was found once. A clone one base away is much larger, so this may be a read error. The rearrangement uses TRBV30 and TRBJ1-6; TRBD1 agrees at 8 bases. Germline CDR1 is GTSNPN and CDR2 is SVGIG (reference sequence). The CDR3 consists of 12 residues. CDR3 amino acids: CASNRGNSTLHF. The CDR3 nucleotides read TGTGCCTCGAACAGGGGGAATTCAACCCTCCACTTT. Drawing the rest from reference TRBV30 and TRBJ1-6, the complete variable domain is SQTIHQWPATLVQPVGSPLSLECTVEGTSNPNLYWYRQAAGRGLQLLFYSVGIGQISSEVPQNLSASRPQDRQFILSSKKLLLSDSGFYLCASNRGNSTLHFGNGTRLTVT.

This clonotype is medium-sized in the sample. CDR3 sequence reads: CASSLLSSLPTDTQYF. The CDR3 DNA is TGTGCCAGCAGCTTGTTATCAAGCCTCCCCACAGATACGCAGTATTTT. The rearrangement joins TRBV7-8 to TRBJ2-3; D is unresolved. Germline V gives CDR1 SGHVS, CDR2 FQNEAQ. Trimming took off 3 bases at V and 2 bases at J, with 15 bases between the two ends. This CDR3 has 16 amino acids.

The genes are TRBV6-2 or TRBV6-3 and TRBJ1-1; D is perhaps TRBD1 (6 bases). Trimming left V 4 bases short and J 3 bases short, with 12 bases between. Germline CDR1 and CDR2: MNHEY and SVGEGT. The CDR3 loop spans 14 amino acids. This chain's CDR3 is CASSFQGHDTEAFF. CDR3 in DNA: TGTGCCAGCAGTTTCCAGGGGCATGACACTGAAGCTTTCTTT.

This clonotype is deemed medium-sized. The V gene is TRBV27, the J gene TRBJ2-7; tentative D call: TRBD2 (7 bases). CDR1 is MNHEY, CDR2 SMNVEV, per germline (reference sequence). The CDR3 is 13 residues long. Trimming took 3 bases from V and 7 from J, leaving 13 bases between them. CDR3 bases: TGTGCCAGCAGTTTTGGGGGGGCGGGGGAGCAGTACTTC. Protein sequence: CASSFGGAGEQYF.

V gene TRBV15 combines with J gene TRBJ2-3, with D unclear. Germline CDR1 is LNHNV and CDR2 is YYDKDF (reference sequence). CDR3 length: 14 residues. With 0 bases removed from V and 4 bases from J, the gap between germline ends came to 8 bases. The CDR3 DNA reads TGTGCCACCAGCAGAGATAGGGCTCCAGATACGCAGTATTTT. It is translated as CATSRDRAPDTQYF.